This T cell receptor beta chain was obtained from a study of vaccination and CD4 T cells after COVID-19. Across the whole study: Control cultures, each given a CEFX pool, an HIV-1 Nef pool, or no peptide, were included.

Described time point: late sampling 161 to 241 days after vaccination in three convalescent patients. Indicated treatment: approximately nine-day PBMC culture with coronavirus spike peptide pools or control peptides (ViraFEST assay). Of note for this clonotype: Its matching antigen is unknown.

The study sequenced cultured CD4+ T cell DNA using the Oncomine TCR Beta short-read assay. From cultured CD4+ T cells, genomic DNA was extracted. TCRdb independently ran MiXCR on the PCR reads; one entry per CDR3 protein. The sample has approximately 23,000 distinct CDR3 sequences, roughly two fifths seen once. V lost 3 bases, J lost 5 bases, and 7 bases stayed unmatched. This CDR3 has 15 residues. The germline CDR1 and CDR2 sequences are SNHLY and FYNNEI. The material sequenced was CD4+ T cells from blood, cultured in vitro, taken about 7 months after SARS-CoV-2 vaccination. The rearrangement uses TRBV2 and TRBJ1-1, with 9 bases fitting TRBD1. The sequence was obtained from a human donor who had recovered from COVID-19. The CDR3 loop is CASSEGSTGGTEAFF. CDR3 sequence (DNA): TGTGCCAGCAGTGAGGGCTCGACAGGGGGTACTGAAGCTTTCTTT.